This T cell receptor (beta chain) emerged from a study of response to subunit inactivated influenza vaccine. This clonotype was observed a handful of times. Its antigen is currently unknown. The CDR3 has 13 residues. One entry per CDR3 protein results from TCRdb running MiXCR on the RT-PCR reads. The profile shows roughly 700,000 distinct CDR3 sequences, approximately 15% of them singletons. The study, taken as a whole, reports: Authors suggested few new T cells are recruited by each seasonal influenza vaccination.

The receptor was isolated from a man aged 50 to 59 who received an inactivated influenza vaccine. J is TRBJ2-1 and V is TRBV21-1; the table calls TRBD1, which could not be checked here. TRBV21-1 is a recognized pseudogene. The specimen was PBMCs from blood, collected less than 15 days before vaccination. The CDR3 bases are TGTGCCAGCAGCAAAGGGGACGAAGGACAGCAGTTCTTC. Protein: CASSKGDEGQQFF.